This entry describes one T cell receptor (beta chain). Antigen: not known. For TCR, cDNA came from 5'RACE template switching, which added a universal primer site and UMIs. TCRdb re-called the 5' RACE reads with MiXCR, one entry per CDR3 protein. The profile shows some 300,000 distinct CDR3 sequences, about 3.5% of them singletons. These data are taken from a study of T cells after yellow fever vaccination. General study points: A faster peak, day 5 versus 15, was reached by the weaker secondary response.

The CDR3 consists of 15 residues. CDR1 is LNHDA and CDR2 is SQIVND in the germline V gene (reference sequence). The trim removed 2 bases at V and 2 bases at J, leaving 5 bases unmatched. This TCR was sampled from a man between 18 and 35 years old who received the YFV17D yellow fever vaccine. The chain uses TRBV19 and TRBJ2-5, with TRBD2 matching over 7 bases. Sequenced material: PBMCs, taken on the day of the yellow fever booster vaccination. The CDR3 DNA reads TGTGCCAGTAGTATACGGCTAGCGGAACAAGAGACCCAGTACTTC. Protein: CASSIRLAEQETQYF.